This entry concerns a single T cell receptor beta chain. The antigen is undetermined. V was pared by 4 bases and J by 2 bases, with 11 bases between. Germline lookup yields CDR1 SEHNR and CDR2 FQNEAQ (reference sequence). This CDR3 contains 15 residues. The data were taken from a study of T cell responses to AZD1222 COVID-19 vaccine. Repertoires were generated with immunoSEQ multiplex PCR, while TCRdb's copy carries only in-frame clones and drops some. The sample lists fewer than 90,000 clones, around 90% occurring once. Regarding the study as a whole: White British donors predominated, females outnumbered males, and clonal diversity was possibly underestimated. Reportedly, nearly half the spike-specific TCRs target unmutated variant regions. Baseline serology detected seropositivity in only five or six AZD1222 recipients. Only after the peak T cell response were repertoires sampled.

The specimen was peripheral blood, collected 28 days after the second AZD1222 dose. This receptor was identified in an adult who received the AZD1222 COVID-19 vaccine. The chain couples TRBV7-9 to TRBJ1-4; D ambiguous. CDR3 sequence: CASSSMGGTNEKLFF. The CDR3 DNA sequence: TGTGCCAGCAGCTCAATGGGCGGGACTAATGAAAAACTGTTTTTT.